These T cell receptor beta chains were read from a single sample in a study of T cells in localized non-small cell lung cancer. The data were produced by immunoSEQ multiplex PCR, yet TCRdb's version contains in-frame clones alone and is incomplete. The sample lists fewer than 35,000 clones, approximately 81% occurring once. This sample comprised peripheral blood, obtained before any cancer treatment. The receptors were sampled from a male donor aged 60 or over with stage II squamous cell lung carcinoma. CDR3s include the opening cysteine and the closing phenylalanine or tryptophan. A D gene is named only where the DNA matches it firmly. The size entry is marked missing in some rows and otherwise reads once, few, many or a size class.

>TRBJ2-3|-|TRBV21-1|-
TGTGCCAGCAGCAAAGTACGGTTCATGGATACGCAGTATTTT
CASSKVRFMDTQYF
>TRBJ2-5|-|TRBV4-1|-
TGCGCCAGCAGCCCGGAGGGAGGGGGGCGAGAGACCCAGTACTTC
CASSPEGGGRETQYF
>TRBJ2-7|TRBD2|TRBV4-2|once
TGTGCCAGCAGACCCGGGACTAGCGGATCCTACGAGCAGTACTTC
CASRPGTSGSYEQYF
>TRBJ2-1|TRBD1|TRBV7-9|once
TGTGCCAGCAGCCCCGTGGGGACAGGGGTAGGGGAGCAGTTCTTC
CASSPVGTGVGEQFF
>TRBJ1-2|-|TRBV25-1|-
TGTGCCAGCAGTGAAGGTACAGGACGGAACGGCTACACCTTC
CASSEGTGRNGYTF
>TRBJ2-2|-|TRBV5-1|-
TGCGCCAGCAGCTTGGGGGACACGAGAAACACCGGGGAGCTGTTTTTT
CASSLGDTRNTGELFF
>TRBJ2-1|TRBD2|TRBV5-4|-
TGTGCCAGCAGCACTCGGACTAGCGGGGGGTCGGGTGAGCAGTTCTTC
CASSTRTSGGSGEQFF
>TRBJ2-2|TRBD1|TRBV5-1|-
TGCGCCAGCAGCACAGGGGGAAACACCGGGGAGCTGTTTTTT
CASSTGGNTGELFF
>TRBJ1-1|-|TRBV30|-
TGTGCCTGGAAGGACAGTGGAGAAACTGAAGCTTTCTTT
CAWKDSGETEAFF
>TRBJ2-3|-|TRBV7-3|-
TGTGCCAGCAGCTTAATTGCGGGCACAGATACGCAGTATTTT
CASSLIAGTDTQYF
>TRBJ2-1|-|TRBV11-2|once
TGTGCCAGCAGCTCCCTCCAACACAATGAGCAGTTCTTC
CASSSLQHNEQFF
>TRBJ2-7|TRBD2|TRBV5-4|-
TGTGCCAGCAGCCTCCTCTGGGGGGGAAGCGAGCAGTACTTC
CASSLLWGGSEQYF
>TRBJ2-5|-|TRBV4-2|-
TGTGCCAGCAGCCCAGACGTGGTGACCCAGTACTTC
CASSPDVVTQYF
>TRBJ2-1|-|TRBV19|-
TGTGCCACCTTACCGGGGCGAATCTTC
CATLPGRIF